The clone carrying this T cell receptor beta chain was detected only once. The CDR3 is made up of 14 amino acids. Looked up from germline, CDR1 is MNHEY and CDR2 is SVGAGI. V shed 7 bases and J 3 bases; nucleotides not matched to a gene: 8. This sample is part of a study of PD-L1 blockade in urothelial cancer. The investigators introduced synthetic TCR analog templates into each PCR as spikes. The assay was immunoSEQ multiplex PCR, and TCRdb's table has in-frame clones only and misses some. The sample has about 83,000 clones; roughly 87% are singletons. The sequencing here drew on PBMCs, taken around atezolizumab (anti-PD-L1) treatment. The clonotype originates from a woman in her 70s with urothelial cancer. V usage is TRBV6-5 and J usage is TRBJ1-2; TRBD1 agrees at 7 bases. CDR3 amino acids: CASKGAGRHYGYTF. Here the CDR3 DNA reads TGTGCCAGCAAGGGGGCAGGGAGACACTATGGCTACACCTTC.